This T cell receptor beta chain was profiled in a study of OX40 agonist ivuxolimab in advanced cancers. About the study as a whole: Ivuxolimab was a fully human IgG2 agonistic monoclonal antibody targeting the costimulatory receptor OX40 (CD134). Intravenous ivuxolimab was administered to patients every 2 weeks at six dose levels: 0.01, 0.1, 0.3, 1.5, 3 and 10 mg/kg. Of the approximately 50 dose-escalation patients, hepatocellular carcinoma was present in 19, melanoma in approximately 15, renal cell carcinoma in 9 and head and neck cancer in 9. In the dose-escalation cohort, about four fifths of patients were male, and the mean age was roughly 60 years with a range of about 20 to 80. Prior anti-PD-1, anti-PD-L1 or anti-CTLA-4 therapy was permitted, and checkpoint inhibitors had been received by roughly two fifths of dose-escalation patients. Three dose-escalation patients achieved partial responses, one with hepatocellular carcinoma and two with cutaneous melanoma. Peripheral TCRbeta sequencing was intended to test whether TCR sequence diversity was altered and clonal T-cell expansion was caused by ivuxolimab. The paper reports the monotherapy dose-escalation portion (N = 52 patients) of the phase I ivuxolimab trial.

As concerns this clone: Its recognized antigen is unknown. No quality values exist for individual bases; no much larger clone is one base distant.

For sequencing of the TCRbeta CDR3 region, genomic DNA was extracted from the sorted cells. TCRbeta CDR3 regions were sequenced using the immunoSEQ Assay. The immuneACCESS repertoire file appears here via TCRdb, limited to in-frame rearrangements. These files lack a portion of the clones; in checked studies, under half of the deficit traces to unresolved V genes, and the cause of the others is not known. For this sample there are some 83,000 clones; around 83% appear just once. Approximately 6.5% of the sample comes from the top ten. The trial excluded patients who had a history of autoimmune disease or who were on systemic immunosuppression. Peripheral blood for TCR sequencing was collected from all dose cohorts at baseline, on cycle 4 day 1, and on cycle 7 day 1. The samples were taken from a phase I, first-in-human, multicenter, open-label dose-escalation trial of ivuxolimab. Adults with locally advanced or metastatic head and neck squamous cell, hepatocellular, melanoma or renal cell carcinoma were enrolled in the trial. Before TCR sequencing, CD4+ and CD8+ T cells were separately sorted from peripheral blood.

General study outcomes and caveats: Low levels of normalized T-cell clonal expansion were also shown by some nonresponding patients. After ivuxolimab, more expanded clones were found on average in CD8+ T cells than in CD4+ T cells. At doses from 0.1 to 3.0 mg/kg, clonal expansion was seen in both CD4+ and CD8+ blood T cells between baseline and week 6. Which antigens the clonally expanded peripheral T cells were specific for was not determined. In partial responders in the 0.1-3.0 mg/kg groups, normalized peripheral clonal expansion was found to be among the lowest, especially among CD8+ T cells.

The CDR3 sequence holds 14 residues, the cysteine and phenylalanine included. Of all the DNA, just the CDR3 is kept, 42 bases in frame from base 1. V lost 3 bases and J lost 9 bases, and the count of bases not matched to a germline gene is 6. Per the germline V gene, SGHTA is the CDR1 and FQGTGA is the CDR2. This TCR was sampled from an adult with an advanced solid tumor such as melanoma, head and neck, liver or kidney cancer. The specimen was CD4+ or CD8+ T cells sorted from blood, collected in a trial of the OX40 agonist ivuxolimab. This chain is built from TRBV7-3 and TRBJ2-1; TRBD2 fits 9 bases in the junction. The CDR3 loop reads CASSLSSGTGEQFF. The nucleotide sequence is given as TGTGCCAGCAGCTTGTCTAGCGGGACCGGTGAGCAGTTCTTC.